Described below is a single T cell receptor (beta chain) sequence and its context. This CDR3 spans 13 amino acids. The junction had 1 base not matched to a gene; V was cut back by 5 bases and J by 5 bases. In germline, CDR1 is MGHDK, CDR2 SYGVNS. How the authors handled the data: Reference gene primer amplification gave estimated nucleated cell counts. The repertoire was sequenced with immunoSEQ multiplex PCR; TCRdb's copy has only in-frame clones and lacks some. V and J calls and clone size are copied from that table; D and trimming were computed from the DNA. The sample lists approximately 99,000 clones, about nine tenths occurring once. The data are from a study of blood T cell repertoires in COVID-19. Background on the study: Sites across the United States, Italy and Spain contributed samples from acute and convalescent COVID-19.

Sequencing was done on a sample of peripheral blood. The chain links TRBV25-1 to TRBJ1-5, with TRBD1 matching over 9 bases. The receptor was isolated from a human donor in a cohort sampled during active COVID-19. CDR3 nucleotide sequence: TGTGCCAGCAGTAGACAGGGGGATCAGCCCCAGCATTTT. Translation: CASSRQGDQPQHF.